The text below deals with one T cell receptor (beta chain). This sample is part of a study of blood T cells in healthy people across ages. The CDR3 contains 14 residues. The V gene lost 3 bases and the J gene lost 5 bases, with 12 bases spanning the gap. The germline gives CDR1 SGHRS, CDR2 YFSETQ. Alongside a J-beta primer mix, a sample-barcoded 5' primer served in a second PCR lasting about 7 to 11 cycles. Each sample yielded at least 3 million CDR3-containing paired-end reads. A single record per CDR3 protein comes from TCRdb applying MiXCR to the 5' RACE reads. This sample has hundreds of thousands of distinct CDR3 sequences, with 35% to 50% found just once.

The V and J genes are TRBV5-1 and TRBJ2-1; D gene unclear. The material sequenced was blood. The source is a man aged 80 or over in good health. The CDR3 coding sequence is TGCGCCAGCAGCTCAGTAGACTTCAACAATGAGCAGTTCTTC. Residues: CASSSVDFNNEQFF.